This T cell receptor beta chain is from a study of T cell responses to AZD1222 COVID-19 vaccine. Of note for this clone: Its matching antigen is unknown.

Assay used: immunoSEQ multiplex PCR; TCRdb lists only in-frame clones, some missing. This table holds 100,000 to 150,000 clones, approximately 90% found once. Deletions cut 4 bases from V and 1 base from J, with 19 bases between. CDR1 MNHNS and CDR2 SASEGT come from the germline V gene. The CDR3 contains 17 residues. General observations from the study: Unmutated variant regions are reportedly the target of nearly half of TCRs that are spike-specific. Spike-specific TCR breadth and depth both grew after two AZD1222 doses.

The V and J genes are TRBV6-1 and TRBJ2-5, with D unclear. The TCR sequence derives from an adult who received the AZD1222 COVID-19 vaccine. The sequenced sample was peripheral blood, obtained 28 days after the second AZD1222 dose. The CDR3 DNA reads TGTGCCAGCAGTGGTCGTTTGCAGACGTATATCCAAGAGACCCAGTACTTC. Encoded protein: CASSGRLQTYIQETQYF.